The next 9 T cell receptor beta chains were all read from a single sample in a study of T cells in Graves' hyperthyroidism and ophthalmopathy. RNA transcripts served as the template for amplifying TCR beta CDR3 regions. During a first-round RT-PCR of the TCR CDR3, the HTBI primer set was used. TCRdb used MiXCR to reprocess the multiplex PCR reads, holding one entry per CDR3 protein. The table lists roughly 700,000 distinct CDR3 sequences, approximately 15% of them singletons. The sequencing input was blood. These receptors all come from a woman aged 18-35 years with Graves' hyperthyroidism.

The V call is TRBV9, the J call TRBJ2-5; 10 bases align to TRBD2. Losses at the gene ends were 2 bases for V and 5 bases for J; bases not matched to a gene: 9. The CDR3 totals 16 residues. The germline V gene encodes CDR1 SGDLS and CDR2 YYNGEE. This chain's CDR3 is CASSVAASGSMETQYF. The CDR3 DNA sequence: TGTGCCAGCAGCGTTGCGGCTAGCGGGAGCATGGAGACCCAGTACTTC.

This clonotype was seen a few times. The V gene is TRBV6-2 or TRBV6-3, the J gene TRBJ2-4, with 13 bases identical to TRBD2. Trimming removed 7 bases from V and 7 bases from J; junction bases left unmatched: 7. The CDR3 totals 15 residues. Germline lookup yields CDR1 MNHEY and CDR2 SVGEGT. The CDR3 is CASTQGLAGENIQYF. CDR3 DNA: TGTGCCAGCACCCAAGGACTAGCGGGAGAGAACATTCAGTACTTC.

This clonotype has at least ten counts. The chain combines TRBV28 with TRBJ2-5; 10 nucleotides align to TRBD1. Germline V CDR1 and CDR2: MDHEN, SYDVKM. V lost 6 bases and J lost 4; bases outside the gene matches: 8. This CDR3 is 15 amino acids long. The CDR3 DNA reads TGTGCCAGCAGCTTAGGACAGGGGGAGGGAGAGACCCAGTACTTC. This encodes CASSLGQGEGETQYF.

V gene TRBV9 combines with J gene TRBJ1-1; perhaps TRBD1 as D (5 bases). Between the trimmed V and J ends, which lost 2 bases and 7 bases, there was a span of 15 bases. Germline loops: CDR1 SGDLS, CDR2 YYNGEE. The length of the CDR3 is 14 residues. In DNA form, the CDR3 reads TGTGCCAGCAGCGTCCGAGACAGCCTTGATGAAGCTTTCTTT. The encoded protein is CASSVRDSLDEAFF.

This clonotype was detected ten times or more. The V gene is TRBV29-1, the J gene TRBJ2-2, with TRBD2 matching over 10 bases. V shed 6 bases and J 4 bases; nucleotides not matched to a gene: 5. CDR3 length: 14 amino acids. Germline lookup yields CDR1 SQVTM and CDR2 ANQGSEA. CDR3 DNA sequence: TGCAGCGTGGTAGCGGGAGGACCCACCGGGGAGCTGTTTTTT. It translates to CSVVAGGPTGELFF.

This clonotype was recorded many times. The chain employs TRBV6-2 or TRBV6-3 and TRBJ1-2; TRBD1 matches at 8 bases. Trimming at V came to 6 bases and at J to 4 bases, leaving 10 bases not matched to a gene. This CDR3 region has 15 residues. In germline, CDR1 is MNHEY, CDR2 SVGEGT. CDR3 in amino acids: CASRSDRTGSYGYTF. For the CDR3, the DNA is TGTGCCAGCAGATCCGACCGGACAGGGAGCTATGGCTACACCTTC.

This chain connects TRBV30 to TRBJ2-2, with TRBD2 as a possible D gene (5 bases). Germline V gives CDR1 GTSNPN, CDR2 SVGIG (reference sequence). This CDR3 comprises 13 residues. Deletions cut 0 bases from V and 7 bases from J, with 9 bases between. The CDR3 DNA sequence: TGTGCCTGGAGTGTAGAGGGTATCGGGGAGCTGTTTTTT. Translated: CAWSVEGIGELFF.

This clonotype occurred many times. The chain has TRBV30 and TRBJ1-1, with D possibly matching TRBD1 (5 bases). V was cut by 2 bases and J by 4 bases, with 11 bases left in between. Germline loops: CDR1 GTSNPN, CDR2 SVGIG (reference sequence). The length of the CDR3 is 13 residues. The CDR3 protein is CAWSMGQSTEAFF. The CDR3 DNA reads TGTGCCTGGAGTATGGGGCAGAGCACTGAAGCTTTCTTT.

In its sample, this clonotype was seen a few times. The chain employs TRBV6-2 or TRBV6-3 and TRBJ1-5; D remains ambiguous. Per the germline V gene, CDR1 is MNHEY and CDR2 is SVGEGT. Deletions cut 6 bases from V and 2 bases from J, with 11 bases between. This CDR3 contains 14 residues. The CDR3, as DNA: TGTGCCAGCAGCACCACCAGTGGCAATCAGCCCCAGCATTTT. This codes for CASSTTSGNQPQHF.